This T cell receptor (beta chain) is drawn from a study of tissue T cells after allogeneic stem cell transplantation. The CDR3 loop spans 14 amino acids. In germline, CDR1 is LGHNA, CDR2 YNLKQL (reference sequence). The ends were cut back, 2 bases at V and 5 bases at J, with 10 bases in the middle. Measured with immunoSEQ multiplex PCR; TCRdb has only the in-frame clones, and not every one. This table holds more than 45,000 clones, approximately 73% found once. Notes on this clone: Germline and genes: mouse. Sequencing ends 1 residue short of the CDR3 end; the germline J gene provides the rest.

The V and J genes are TRBV5 and TRBJ1-3; tentative D call: TRBD1 (6 bases). The sample taken for sequencing was sorted cells pooled from one or two spleens. The TCR comes from a pool of C57BL/6 mice in good health. The chain's CDR3 is CASSQLGGRNTLYF. The CDR3 bases that were read are TGTGCCAGCAGCCAACTGGGGGGGCGAAATACGCTCTAT.